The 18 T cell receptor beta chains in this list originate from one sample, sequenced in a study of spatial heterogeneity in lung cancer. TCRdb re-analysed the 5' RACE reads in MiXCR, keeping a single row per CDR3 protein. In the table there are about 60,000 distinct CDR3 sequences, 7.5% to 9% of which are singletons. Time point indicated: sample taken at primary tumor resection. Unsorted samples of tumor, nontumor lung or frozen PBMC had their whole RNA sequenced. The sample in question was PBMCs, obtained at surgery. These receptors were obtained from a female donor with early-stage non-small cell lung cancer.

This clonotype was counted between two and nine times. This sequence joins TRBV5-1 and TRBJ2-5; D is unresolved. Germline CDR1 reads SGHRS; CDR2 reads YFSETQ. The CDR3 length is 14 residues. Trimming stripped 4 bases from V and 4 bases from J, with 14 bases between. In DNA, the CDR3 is TGCGCCAGCAGCGAGACAACAGAAGCAGAGACCCAGTACTTC. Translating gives CASSETTEAETQYF.

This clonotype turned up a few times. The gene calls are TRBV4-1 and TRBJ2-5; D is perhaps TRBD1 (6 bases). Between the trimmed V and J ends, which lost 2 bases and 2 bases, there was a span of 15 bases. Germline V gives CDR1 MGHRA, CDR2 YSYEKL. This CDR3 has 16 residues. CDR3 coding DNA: TGCGCCAGCAGCCAAAGCTCTGGACAGAGACAAGAGACCCAGTACTTC. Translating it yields CASSQSSGQRQETQYF.

The CDR3 DNA reads as TGTGCCAGCAGCCGGAGACAGGGAAATAGGAGCTCCTATAATTCACCCCTCCACTTT. Protein: CASSRRQGNRSSYNSPLHF. This rearrangement joins TRBV6-5 to TRBJ1-6; 7 nucleotides align to TRBD1. Germline CDR1 reads MNHEY; CDR2 reads SVGAGI. V dropped 6 bases and J dropped 0; count of bases not matched to a gene: 14. This CDR3 is built from 19 residues.

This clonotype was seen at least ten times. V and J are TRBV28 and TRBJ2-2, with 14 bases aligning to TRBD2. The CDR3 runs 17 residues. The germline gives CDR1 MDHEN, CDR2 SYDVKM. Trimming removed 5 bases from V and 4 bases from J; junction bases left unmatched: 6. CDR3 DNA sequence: TGTGCCAGCAGTCGACTAGCGGGAGGGCCCGGCACCGGGGAGCTGTTTTTT. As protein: CASSRLAGGPGTGELFF.

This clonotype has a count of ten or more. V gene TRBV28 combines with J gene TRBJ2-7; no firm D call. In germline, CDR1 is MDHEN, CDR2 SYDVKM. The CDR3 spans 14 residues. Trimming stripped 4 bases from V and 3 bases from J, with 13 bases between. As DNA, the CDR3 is TGTGCCAGCAGTTCTGGTGCAGCCCTCTACGAGCAGTACGTC. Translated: CASSSGAALYEQYV.

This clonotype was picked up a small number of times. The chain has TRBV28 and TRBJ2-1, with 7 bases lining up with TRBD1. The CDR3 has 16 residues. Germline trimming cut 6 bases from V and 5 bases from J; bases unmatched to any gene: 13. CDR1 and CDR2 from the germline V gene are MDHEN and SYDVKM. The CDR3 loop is CASSPPGQTFNNEQFF. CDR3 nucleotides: TGTGCCAGCAGCCCCCCGGGACAGACCTTTAACAATGAGCAGTTCTTC.

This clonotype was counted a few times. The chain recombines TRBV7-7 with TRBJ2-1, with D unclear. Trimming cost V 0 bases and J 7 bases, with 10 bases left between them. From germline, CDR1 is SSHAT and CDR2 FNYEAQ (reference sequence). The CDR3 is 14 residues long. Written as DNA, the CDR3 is TGTGCCAGCAGCTTAGCAGGGCAATGGAATGAGCAGTTCTTC. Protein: CASSLAGQWNEQFF.

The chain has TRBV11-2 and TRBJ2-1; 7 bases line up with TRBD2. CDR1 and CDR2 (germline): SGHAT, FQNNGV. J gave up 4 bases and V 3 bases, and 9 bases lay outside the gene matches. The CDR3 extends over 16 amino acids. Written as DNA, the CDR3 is TGTGCCAGCAGCTTTCGCCAAGCGGGGCATTACAATGAGCAGTTCTTC. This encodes CASSFRQAGHYNEQFF. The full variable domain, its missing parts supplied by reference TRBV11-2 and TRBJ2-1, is EAGVAQSPRYKIIEKRQSVAFWCNPISGHATLYWYQQILGQGPKLLIQFQNNGVVDDSQLPKDRFSAERLKGVDSTLKIQPAKLEDSAVYLCASSFRQAGHYNEQFFGPGTRLTVL.

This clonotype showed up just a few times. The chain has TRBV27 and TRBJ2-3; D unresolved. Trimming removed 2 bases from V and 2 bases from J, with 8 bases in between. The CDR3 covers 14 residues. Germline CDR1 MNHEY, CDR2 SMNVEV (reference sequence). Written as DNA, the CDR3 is TGTGCCAGCAGTTTAAGGGTTTCCACAGATACGCAGTATTTT. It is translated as CASSLRVSTDTQYF.

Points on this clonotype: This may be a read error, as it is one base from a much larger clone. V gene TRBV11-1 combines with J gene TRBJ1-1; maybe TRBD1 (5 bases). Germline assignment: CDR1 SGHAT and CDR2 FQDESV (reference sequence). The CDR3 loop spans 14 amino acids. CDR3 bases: TGTGCCTGCAGCTTAGGACAAAAGAACACTGAAGCTTTCTTT. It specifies CACSLGQKNTEAFF.

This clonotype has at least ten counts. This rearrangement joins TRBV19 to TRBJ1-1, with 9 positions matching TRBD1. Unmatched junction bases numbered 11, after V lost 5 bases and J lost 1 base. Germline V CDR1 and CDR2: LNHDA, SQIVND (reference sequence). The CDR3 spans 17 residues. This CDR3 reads CASSDYRGPGSNTEAFF. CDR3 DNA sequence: TGTGCCAGTAGTGACTACAGGGGGCCCGGATCGAACACTGAAGCTTTCTTT.

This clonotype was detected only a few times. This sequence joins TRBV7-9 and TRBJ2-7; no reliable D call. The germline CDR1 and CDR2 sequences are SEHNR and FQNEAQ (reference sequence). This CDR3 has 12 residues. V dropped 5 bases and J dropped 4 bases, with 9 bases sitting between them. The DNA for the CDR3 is TGTGCCAGCAGCATTCAGAATTACGAGCAGTACGTC. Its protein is CASSIQNYEQYV.

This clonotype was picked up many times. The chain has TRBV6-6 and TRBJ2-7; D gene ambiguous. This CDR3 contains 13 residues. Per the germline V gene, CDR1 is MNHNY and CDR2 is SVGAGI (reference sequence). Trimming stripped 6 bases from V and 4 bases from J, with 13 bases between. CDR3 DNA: TGTGCCAGCAGCCCCCCCCCACCATACGAGCAGTACGTC. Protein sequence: CASSPPPPYEQYV.

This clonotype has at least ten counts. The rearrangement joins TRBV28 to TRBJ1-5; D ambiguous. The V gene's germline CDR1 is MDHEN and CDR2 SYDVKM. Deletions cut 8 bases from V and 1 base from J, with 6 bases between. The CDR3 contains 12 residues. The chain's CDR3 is CASVMSNQPQHF. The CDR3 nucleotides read TGTGCCAGCGTCATGAGCAATCAGCCCCAGCATTTT.

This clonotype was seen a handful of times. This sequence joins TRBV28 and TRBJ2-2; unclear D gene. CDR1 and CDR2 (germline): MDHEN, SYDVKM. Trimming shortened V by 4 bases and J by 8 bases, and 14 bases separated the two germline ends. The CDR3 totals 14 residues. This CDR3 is CASSSRDPWGELFF. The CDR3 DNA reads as TGTGCCAGCAGTTCCCGAGATCCGTGGGGGGAGCTGTTTTTT.

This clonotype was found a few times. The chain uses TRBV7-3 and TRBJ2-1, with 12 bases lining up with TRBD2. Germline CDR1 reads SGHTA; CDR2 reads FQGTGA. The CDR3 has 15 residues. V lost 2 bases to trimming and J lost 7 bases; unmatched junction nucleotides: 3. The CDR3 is CASSLASGGANEQFF. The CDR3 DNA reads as TGTGCCAGCAGCTTAGCTAGCGGGGGGGCAAATGAGCAGTTCTTC.

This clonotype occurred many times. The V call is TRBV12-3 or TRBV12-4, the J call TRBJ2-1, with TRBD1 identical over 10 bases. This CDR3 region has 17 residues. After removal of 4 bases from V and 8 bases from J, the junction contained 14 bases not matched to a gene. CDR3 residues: CASSSDRGSGKGDEQFF. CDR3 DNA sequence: TGTGCCAGCAGTTCGGACAGGGGGTCCGGAAAAGGGGATGAGCAGTTCTTC.

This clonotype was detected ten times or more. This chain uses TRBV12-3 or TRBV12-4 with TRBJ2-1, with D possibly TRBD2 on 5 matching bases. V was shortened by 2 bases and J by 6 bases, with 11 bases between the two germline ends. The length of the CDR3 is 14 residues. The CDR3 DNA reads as TGTGCCAGCAGTTTACCCCAAGGGAGCAATGAGCAGTTCTTC. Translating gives CASSLPQGSNEQFF.